The clone carrying this T cell receptor (beta chain) was detected only once. The antigen remains unidentified. The data are from a study of CD8+ T cells in alopecia areata. Study-level background: For the treated group, dosing was oral tofacitinib at 5 to 10 mg twice daily. Severity among treated patients was scored by the percentage of scalp area affected.

Following extraction, RNA underwent reverse transcription to cDNA, which served as the sequencing template. Sequencing was performed with immunoSEQ multiplex PCR; in TCRdb, only in-frame clones are kept and a portion is missing. The profile shows about 210,000 clones, around 65% of them singletons. Study-wide findings and caveats: Lesional scalp exceeded normal scalp in clonality, especially in alopecia totalis/universalis. In blood and scalp, many expanded lesional clones persisted during tofacitinib.

Treatment defined: oral pan-JAK inhibitor, 5-10 mg twice daily. Here the sequenced sample was CD4+ T cells sorted from blood, taken at week 4, from a patient treated with tofacitinib. This TCR derives from a human donor with alopecia areata.

CDR3 bases: TGTGCCAGCAGTGAATTCGGGGACCTGAACACTGAAGCTTTCTTT. Translated, it gives CASSEFGDLNTEAFF. The chain combines TRBV25-1 with TRBJ1-1; possible D gene TRBD1, 5 bases. Germline CDR1 is MGHDK and CDR2 is SYGVNS. The CDR3 loop spans 15 amino acids. Between the trimmed V and J ends, which lost 1 base and 0 bases, there was a span of 9 bases.